This TCR beta chain was found in a study of T cell responses to AZD1222 COVID-19 vaccine. Findings and caveats of the study: The donor cohort was predominantly white British with a female majority, and clonal diversity may have been underestimated.

About this clone itself: The antigen remains unidentified.

V gave up 4 bases and J gave up 8 bases, with 19 bases separating them. This CDR3 has 15 residues. CDR1 and CDR2 (germline): SGHRS, YFSETQ. Only in-frame clones appear in the TCRdb table, and some are missing; sequencing was by immunoSEQ multiplex PCR. This table has 100,000 to 150,000 clones, 85% to 90% appearing once. The clonotype originates from an adult in good health. The chain uses TRBV5-1 and TRBJ2-1; D tentatively reads TRBD1 or TRBD2 (5 bases each). The source material was peripheral blood, sampled on day 0 of AZD1222 vaccination. CDR3 DNA sequence: TGCGCCAGCAGCCCTTCGTGGGGACCCAGGGATGAGCAGTTCTTC. Residues: CASSPSWGPRDEQFF. Full variable domain (missing parts from reference TRBV5-1 and TRBJ2-1): KAGVTQTPRYLIKTRGQQVTLSCSPISGHRSVSWYQQTPGQGLQFLFEYFSETQRNKGNFPGRFSGRQFSNSRSEMNVSTLELGDSALYLCASSPSWGPRDEQFFGPGTRLTVL.